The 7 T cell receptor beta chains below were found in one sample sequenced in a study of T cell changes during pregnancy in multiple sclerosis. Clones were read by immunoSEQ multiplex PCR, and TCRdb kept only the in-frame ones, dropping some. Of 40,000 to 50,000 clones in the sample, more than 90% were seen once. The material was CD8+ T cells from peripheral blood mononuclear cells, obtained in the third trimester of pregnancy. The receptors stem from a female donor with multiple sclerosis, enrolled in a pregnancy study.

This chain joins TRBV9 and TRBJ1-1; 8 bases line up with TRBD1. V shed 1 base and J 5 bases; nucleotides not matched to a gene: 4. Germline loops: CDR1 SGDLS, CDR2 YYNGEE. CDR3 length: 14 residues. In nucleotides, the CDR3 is TGTGCCAGCAGCGTATCAGGGGGCAGGACTGAAGCTTTCTTT. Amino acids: CASSVSGGRTEAFF. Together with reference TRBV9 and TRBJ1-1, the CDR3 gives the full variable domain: DSGVTQTPKHLITATGQRVTLRCSPRSGDLSVYWYQQSLDQGLQFLIQYYNGEERAKGNILERFSAQQFPDLHSELNLSSLELGDSALYFCASSVSGGRTEAFFGQGTRLTVV.

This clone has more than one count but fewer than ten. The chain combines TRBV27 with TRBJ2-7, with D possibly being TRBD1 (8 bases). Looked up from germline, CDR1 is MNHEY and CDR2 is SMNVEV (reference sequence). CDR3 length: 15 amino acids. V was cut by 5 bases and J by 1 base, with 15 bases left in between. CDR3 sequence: CASSVTGGDSYEQYF. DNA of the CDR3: TGTGCCAGCAGTGTTACAGGGGGGGATTCCTACGAGCAGTACTTC.

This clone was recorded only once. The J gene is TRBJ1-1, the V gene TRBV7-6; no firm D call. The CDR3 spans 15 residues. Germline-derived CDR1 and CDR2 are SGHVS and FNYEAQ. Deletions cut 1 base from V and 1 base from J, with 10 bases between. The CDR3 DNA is TGTGCCAGCAGCTTAGAGGGAGAACCGAACACTGAAGCTTTCTTT. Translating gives CASSLEGEPNTEAFF.

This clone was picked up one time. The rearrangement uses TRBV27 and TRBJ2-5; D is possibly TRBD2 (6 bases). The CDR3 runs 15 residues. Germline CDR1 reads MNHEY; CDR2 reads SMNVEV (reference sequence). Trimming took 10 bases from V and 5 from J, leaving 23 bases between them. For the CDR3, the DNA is TGTGCCACCATAAAGGGGTACGGGGGAAGGGAGACCCAGTACTTC. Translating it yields CATIKGYGGRETQYF.

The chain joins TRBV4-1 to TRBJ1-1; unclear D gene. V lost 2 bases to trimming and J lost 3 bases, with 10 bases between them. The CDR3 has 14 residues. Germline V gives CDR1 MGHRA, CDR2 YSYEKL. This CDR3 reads CASSQWREHTEAFF. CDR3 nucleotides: TGCGCCAGCAGCCAATGGAGGGAGCACACTGAAGCTTTCTTT.

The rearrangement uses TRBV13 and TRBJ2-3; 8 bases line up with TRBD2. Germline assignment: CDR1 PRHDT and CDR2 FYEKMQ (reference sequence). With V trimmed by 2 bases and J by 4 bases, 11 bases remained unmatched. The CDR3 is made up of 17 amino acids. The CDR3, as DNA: TGTGCCAGCAGCTTAAGTGAGCGGGAGAATGGTCCAGATACGCAGTATTTT. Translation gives CASSLSERENGPDTQYF.

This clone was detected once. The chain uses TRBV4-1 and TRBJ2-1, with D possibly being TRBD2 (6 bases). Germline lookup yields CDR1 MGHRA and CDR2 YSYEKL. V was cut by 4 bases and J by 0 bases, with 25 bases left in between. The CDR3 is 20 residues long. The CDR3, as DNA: TGCGCCAGCAGCCCAGTCATCGGGAGAGCGTCCAGAAGCTCCTACAATGAGCAGTTCTTC. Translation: CASSPVIGRASRSSYNEQFF.